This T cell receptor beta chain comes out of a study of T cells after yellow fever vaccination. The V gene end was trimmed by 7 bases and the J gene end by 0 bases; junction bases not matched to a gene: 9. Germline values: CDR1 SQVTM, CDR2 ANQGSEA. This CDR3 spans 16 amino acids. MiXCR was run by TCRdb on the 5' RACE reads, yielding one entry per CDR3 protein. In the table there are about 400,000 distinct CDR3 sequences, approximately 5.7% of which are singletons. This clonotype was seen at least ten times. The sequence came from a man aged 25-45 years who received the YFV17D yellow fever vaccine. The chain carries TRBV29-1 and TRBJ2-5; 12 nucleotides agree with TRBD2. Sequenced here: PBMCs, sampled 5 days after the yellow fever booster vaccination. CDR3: CSAVRGLAGHQETQYF. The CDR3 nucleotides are TGCAGCGCCGTCAGGGGACTAGCGGGCCACCAAGAGACCCAGTACTTC. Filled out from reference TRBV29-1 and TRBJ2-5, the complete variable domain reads SAVISQKPSRDICQRGTSLTIQCQVDSQVTMMFWYRQQPGQSLTLIATANQGSEATYESGFVIDKFPISRPNLTFSTLTVSNMSPEDSSIYLCSAVRGLAGHQETQYFGPGTRLLVL.